This T cell receptor beta chain was profiled in a study of technical replicates of blood from several donors. Clones were read by immunoSEQ multiplex PCR, and TCRdb kept only the in-frame ones, dropping some. The repertoire holds roughly 73,000 clones, with 93% as singletons. This clone was seen just once. The ends were cut back, 3 bases at V and 4 bases at J, with 13 bases in the middle. CDR1 is SGHRS, CDR2 YFSETQ, per germline. The CDR3 is made up of 14 amino acids. This TCR was sampled from a human donor in good health. The sequenced sample was T cells isolated from PBMCs. The chain links TRBV5-1 to TRBJ1-1; D may be TRBD1 (6 bases). The CDR3 nucleotides read TGCGCCAGCAGCTCGAGGGACATACGCACTGAAGCTTTCTTT. This translates into CASSSRDIRTEAFF. Variable domain in full (rest from reference TRBV5-1 and TRBJ1-1): KAGVTQTPRYLIKTRGQQVTLSCSPISGHRSVSWYQQTPGQGLQFLFEYFSETQRNKGNFPGRFSGRQFSNSRSEMNVSTLELGDSALYLCASSSRDIRTEAFFGQGTRLTVV.